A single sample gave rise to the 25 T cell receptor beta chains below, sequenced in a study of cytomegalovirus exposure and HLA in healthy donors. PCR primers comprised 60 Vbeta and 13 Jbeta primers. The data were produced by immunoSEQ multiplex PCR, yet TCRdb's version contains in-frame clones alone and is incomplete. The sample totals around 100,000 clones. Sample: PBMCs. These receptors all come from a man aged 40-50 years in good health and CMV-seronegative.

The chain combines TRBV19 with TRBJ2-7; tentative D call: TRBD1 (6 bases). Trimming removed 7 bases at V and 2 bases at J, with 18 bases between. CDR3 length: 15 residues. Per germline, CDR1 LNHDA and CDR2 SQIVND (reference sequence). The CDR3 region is CASTPGPDRTYEQYF. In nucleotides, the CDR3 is TGTGCCAGTACCCCAGGTCCCGACAGGACCTACGAGCAGTACTTC.

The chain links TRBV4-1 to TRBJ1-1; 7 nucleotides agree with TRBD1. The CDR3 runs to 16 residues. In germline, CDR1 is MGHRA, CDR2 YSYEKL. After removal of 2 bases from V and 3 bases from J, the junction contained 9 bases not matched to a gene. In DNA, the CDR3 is TGCGCCAGCAGCCAACCTTACAGGGGTCGGGACACTGAAGCTTTCTTT. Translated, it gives CASSQPYRGRDTEAFF.

The CDR3 DNA reads as TGTGCCAGCGGGGAGTGGGAGACCCAGTACTTC. Its protein product is CASGEWETQYF. This chain links TRBV6-5 with TRBJ2-5, with a tentative D call TRBD2 (5 bases). Germline CDR1 and CDR2: MNHEY and SVGAGI. The V and J ends lost 8 bases and 5 bases respectively, with 9 bases between them. The CDR3 is 11 residues long.

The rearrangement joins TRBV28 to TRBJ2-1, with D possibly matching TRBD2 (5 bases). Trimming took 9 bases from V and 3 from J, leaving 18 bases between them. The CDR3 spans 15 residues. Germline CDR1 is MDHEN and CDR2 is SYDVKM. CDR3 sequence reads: CASRVGGSSYNEQFF. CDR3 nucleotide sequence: TGTGCCAGTAGGGTGGGCGGGTCTAGCTACAATGAGCAGTTCTTC.

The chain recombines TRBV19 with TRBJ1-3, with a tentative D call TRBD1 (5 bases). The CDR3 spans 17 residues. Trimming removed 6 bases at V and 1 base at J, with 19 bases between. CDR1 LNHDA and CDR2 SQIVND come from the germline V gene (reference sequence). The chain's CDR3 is CASSKPGLPLSGNTIYF. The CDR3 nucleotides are TGTGCCAGTAGCAAACCGGGACTTCCTCTTTCTGGAAACACCATATATTTT.

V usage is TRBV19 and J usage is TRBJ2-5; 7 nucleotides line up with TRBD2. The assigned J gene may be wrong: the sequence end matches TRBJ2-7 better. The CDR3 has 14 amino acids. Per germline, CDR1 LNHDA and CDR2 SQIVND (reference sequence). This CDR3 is CASSISTSIYEQYF. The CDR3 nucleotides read TGTGCCAGTAGTATCTCGACTAGCATCTACGAGCAGTACTTC.

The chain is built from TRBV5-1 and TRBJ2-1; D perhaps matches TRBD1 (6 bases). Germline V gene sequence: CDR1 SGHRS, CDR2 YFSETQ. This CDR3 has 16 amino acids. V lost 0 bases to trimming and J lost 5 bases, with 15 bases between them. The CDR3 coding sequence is TGCGCCAGCAGCTTGGAGGGCAGGGGCGAGCACAATGAGCAGTTCTTC. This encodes CASSLEGRGEHNEQFF.

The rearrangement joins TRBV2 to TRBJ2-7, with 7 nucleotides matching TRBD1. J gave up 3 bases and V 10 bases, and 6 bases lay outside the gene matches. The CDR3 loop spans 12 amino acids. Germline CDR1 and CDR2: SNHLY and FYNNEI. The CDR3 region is CATGDSSYEQYF. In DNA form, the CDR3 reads TGTGCCACAGGGGACAGTAGCTACGAGCAGTACTTC. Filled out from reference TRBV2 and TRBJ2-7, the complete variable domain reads EPEVTQTPSHQVTQMGQEVILRCVPISNHLYFYWYRQILGQKVEFLVSFYNNEISEKSEIFDDQFSVERPDGSNFTLKIRSTKLEDSAMYFCATGDSSYEQYFGPGTRLTVT.

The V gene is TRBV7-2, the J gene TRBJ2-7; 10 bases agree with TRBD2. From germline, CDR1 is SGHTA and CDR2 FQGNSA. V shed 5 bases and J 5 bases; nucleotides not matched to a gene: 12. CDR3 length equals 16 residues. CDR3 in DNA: TGTGCCAGCAGCCTTTTAGCGGGAGGCCCTTACCACGAGCAGTACTTC. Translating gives CASSLLAGGPYHEQYF.

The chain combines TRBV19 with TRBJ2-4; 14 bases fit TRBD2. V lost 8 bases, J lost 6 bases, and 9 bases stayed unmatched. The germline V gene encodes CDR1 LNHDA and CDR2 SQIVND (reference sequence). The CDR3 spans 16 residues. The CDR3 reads CASSGTSGRWGNIQYF. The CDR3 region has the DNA TGTGCCAGTTCCGGGACTAGCGGGAGATGGGGAAACATTCAGTACTTC. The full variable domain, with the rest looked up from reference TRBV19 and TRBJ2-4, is DGGITQSPKYLFRKEGQNVTLSCEQNLNHDAMYWYRQDPGQGLRLIYYSQIVNDFQKGDIAEGYSVSREKKESFPLTVTSAQKNPTAFYLCASSGTSGRWGNIQYFGAGTRLSVL.

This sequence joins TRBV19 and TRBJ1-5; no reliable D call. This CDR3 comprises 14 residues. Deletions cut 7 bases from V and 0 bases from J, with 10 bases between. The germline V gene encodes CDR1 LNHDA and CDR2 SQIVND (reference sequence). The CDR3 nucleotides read TGTGCCAGTACCCCGGACTTTAGCAATCAGCCCCAGCATTTT. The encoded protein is CASTPDFSNQPQHF.

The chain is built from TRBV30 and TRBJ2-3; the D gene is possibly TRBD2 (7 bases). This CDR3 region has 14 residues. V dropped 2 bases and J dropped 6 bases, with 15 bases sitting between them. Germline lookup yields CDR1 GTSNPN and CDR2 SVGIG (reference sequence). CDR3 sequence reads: CAWSISGGGDTQYF. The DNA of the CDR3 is TGTGCCTGGAGTATATCGGGGGGCGGGGATACGCAGTATTTT. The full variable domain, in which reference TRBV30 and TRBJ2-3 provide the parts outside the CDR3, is SQTIHQWPATLVQPVGSPLSLECTVEGTSNPNLYWYRQAAGRGLQLLFYSVGIGQISSEVPQNLSASRPQDRQFILSSKKLLLSDSGFYLCAWSISGGGDTQYFGPGTRLTVL.

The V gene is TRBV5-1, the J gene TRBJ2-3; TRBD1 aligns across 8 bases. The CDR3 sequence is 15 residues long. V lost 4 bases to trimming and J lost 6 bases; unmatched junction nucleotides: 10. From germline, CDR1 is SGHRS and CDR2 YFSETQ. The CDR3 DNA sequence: TGCGCCAGCAGCGCCGCAGGGGACAGGACGGATACGCAGTATTTT. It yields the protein CASSAAGDRTDTQYF.

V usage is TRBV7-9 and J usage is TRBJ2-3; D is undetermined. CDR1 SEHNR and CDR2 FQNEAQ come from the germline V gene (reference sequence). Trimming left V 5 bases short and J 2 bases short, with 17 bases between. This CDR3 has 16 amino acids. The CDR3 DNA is TGTGCCAGCAGCCTAGTTAGAGGCAGAGTCACAGATACGCAGTATTTT. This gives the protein CASSLVRGRVTDTQYF.

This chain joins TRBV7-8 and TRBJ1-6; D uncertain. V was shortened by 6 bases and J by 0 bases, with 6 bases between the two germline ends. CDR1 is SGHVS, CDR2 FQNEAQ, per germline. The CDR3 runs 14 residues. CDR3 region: CASRLDSYNSPLHF. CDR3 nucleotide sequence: TGTGCCAGCAGACTAGACTCCTATAATTCACCCCTCCACTTT.

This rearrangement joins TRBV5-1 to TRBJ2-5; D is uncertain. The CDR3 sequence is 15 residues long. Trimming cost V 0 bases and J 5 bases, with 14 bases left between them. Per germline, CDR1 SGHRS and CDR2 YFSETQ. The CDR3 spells CASSLASTLGETQYF. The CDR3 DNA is TGCGCCAGCAGCTTGGCTAGTACTCTTGGGGAGACCCAGTACTTC.

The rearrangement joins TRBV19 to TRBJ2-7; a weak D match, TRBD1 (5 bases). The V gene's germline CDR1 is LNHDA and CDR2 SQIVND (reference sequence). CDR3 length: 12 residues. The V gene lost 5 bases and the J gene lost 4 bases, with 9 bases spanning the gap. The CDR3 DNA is TGTGCCAGTAGTCAAAGGGGTTACGAGCAGTACTTC. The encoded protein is CASSQRGYEQYF.

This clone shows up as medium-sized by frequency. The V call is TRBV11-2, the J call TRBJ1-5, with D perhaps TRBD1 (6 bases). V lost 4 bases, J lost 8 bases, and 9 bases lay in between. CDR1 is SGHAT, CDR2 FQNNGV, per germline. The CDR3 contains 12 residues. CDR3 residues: CASSSQGKPQHF. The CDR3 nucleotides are TGTGCCAGCAGCTCACAGGGTAAGCCCCAGCATTTT. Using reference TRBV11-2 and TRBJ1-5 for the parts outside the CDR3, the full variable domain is EAGVAQSPRYKIIEKRQSVAFWCNPISGHATLYWYQQILGQGPKLLIQFQNNGVVDDSQLPKDRFSAERLKGVDSTLKIQPAKLEDSAVYLCASSSQGKPQHFGDGTRLSIL.

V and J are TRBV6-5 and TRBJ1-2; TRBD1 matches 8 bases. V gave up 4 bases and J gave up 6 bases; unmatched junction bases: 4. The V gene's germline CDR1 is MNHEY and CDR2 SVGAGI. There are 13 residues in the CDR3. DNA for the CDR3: TGTGCCAGCAGTTCCGGGACAGGACATGGCTACACCTTC. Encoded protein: CASSSGTGHGYTF.

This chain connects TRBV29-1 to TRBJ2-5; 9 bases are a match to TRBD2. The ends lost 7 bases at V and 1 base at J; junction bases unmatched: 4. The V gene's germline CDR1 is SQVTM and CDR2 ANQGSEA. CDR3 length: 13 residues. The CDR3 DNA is TGCAGCGCGGCGGGAGGGATCCAAGAGACCCAGTACTTC. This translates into CSAAGGIQETQYF.

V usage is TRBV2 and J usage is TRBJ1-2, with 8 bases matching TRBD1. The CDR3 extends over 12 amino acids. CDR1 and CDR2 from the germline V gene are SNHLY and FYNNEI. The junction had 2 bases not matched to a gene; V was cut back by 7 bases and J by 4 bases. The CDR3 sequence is CASKQGGYGYTF. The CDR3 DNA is TGTGCCAGCAAACAGGGGGGCTATGGCTACACCTTC.

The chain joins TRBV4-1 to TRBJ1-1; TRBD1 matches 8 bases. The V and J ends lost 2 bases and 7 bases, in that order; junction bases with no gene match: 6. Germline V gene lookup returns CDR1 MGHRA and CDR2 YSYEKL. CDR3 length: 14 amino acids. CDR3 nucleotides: TGCGCCAGCAGCCAAACGACAGGGGTCGTTGAAGCTTTCTTT. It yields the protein CASSQTTGVVEAFF.

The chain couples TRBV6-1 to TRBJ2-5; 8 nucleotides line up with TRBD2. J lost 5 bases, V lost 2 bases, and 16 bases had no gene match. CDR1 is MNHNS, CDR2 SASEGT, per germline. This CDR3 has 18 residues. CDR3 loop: CASSESGRGGRRGETQYF. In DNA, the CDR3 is TGTGCCAGCAGTGAATCCGGGCGGGGCGGGAGGCGGGGGGAGACCCAGTACTTC.

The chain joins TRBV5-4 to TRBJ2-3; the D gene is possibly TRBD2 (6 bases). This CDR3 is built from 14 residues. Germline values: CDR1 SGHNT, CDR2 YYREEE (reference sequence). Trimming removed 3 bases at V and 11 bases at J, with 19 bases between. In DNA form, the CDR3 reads TGTGCCAGCAGCTCCCGCGCCGACCGGGGGTGGCAGTATTTT. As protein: CASSSRADRGWQYF.

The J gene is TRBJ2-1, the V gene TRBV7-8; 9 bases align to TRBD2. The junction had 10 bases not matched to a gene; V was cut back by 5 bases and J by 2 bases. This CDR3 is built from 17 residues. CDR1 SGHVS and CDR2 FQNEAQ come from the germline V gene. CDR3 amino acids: CASSPGGLAGPYNEQFF. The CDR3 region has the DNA TGTGCCAGCAGCCCGGGGGGGCTAGCGGGACCCTACAATGAGCAGTTCTTC.